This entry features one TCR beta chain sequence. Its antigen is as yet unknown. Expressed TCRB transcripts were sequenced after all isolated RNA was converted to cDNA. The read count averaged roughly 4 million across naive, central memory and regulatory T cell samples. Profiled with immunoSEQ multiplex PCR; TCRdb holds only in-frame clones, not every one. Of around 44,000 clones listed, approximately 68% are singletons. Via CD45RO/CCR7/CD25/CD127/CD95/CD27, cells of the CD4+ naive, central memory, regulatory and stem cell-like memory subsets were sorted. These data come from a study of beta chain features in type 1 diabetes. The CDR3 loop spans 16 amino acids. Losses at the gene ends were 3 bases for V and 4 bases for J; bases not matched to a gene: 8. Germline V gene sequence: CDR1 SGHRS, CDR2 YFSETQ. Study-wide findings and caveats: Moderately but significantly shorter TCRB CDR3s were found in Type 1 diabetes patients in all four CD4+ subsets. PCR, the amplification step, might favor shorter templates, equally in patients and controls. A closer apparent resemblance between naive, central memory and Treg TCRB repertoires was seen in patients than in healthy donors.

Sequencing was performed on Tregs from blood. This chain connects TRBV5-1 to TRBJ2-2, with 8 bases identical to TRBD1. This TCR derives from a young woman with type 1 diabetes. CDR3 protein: CASSSFGQGATGELFF. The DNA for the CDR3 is TGCGCCAGCAGCTCCTTCGGACAGGGCGCCACCGGGGAGCTGTTTTTT.